The clone carrying this T cell receptor beta chain showed up just a few times. The length of the CDR3 is 15 residues. The V and J ends lost 4 bases and 0 bases respectively, with 7 bases between them. Germline CDR1 MNHEY, CDR2 SVGAGI. Profiled with immunoSEQ multiplex PCR; TCRdb holds only in-frame clones, not every one. The table shows roughly 2.5 million clones, with over 85% occurring only once. These data originate in a study of shared clonotypes between healthy human individuals. The sequencing input was naive CD4+ T cells sorted from blood. Noted subset: CD45RA+ positively selected. The rearrangement links TRBV6-5 to TRBJ1-6; D is unresolved. The clonotype comes from a man between 18 and 29 years old in good health. The CDR3 spells CASSSAGSYNSPLHF. The CDR3 DNA follows: TGTGCCAGCAGTTCCGCAGGCTCCTATAATTCACCCCTCCACTTT.